These 14 T cell receptor beta chains share one sample of origin, sequenced in a study of CD8 T cell repertoires and HIV-1 epitope variants. TCRdb's table, derived via immunoSEQ multiplex PCR, lists solely in-frame clones and lacks some. The sample lists over 1,500 clones, about two thirds occurring once. Antigens for these TCRs are unknown. Sequenced: cultured CD8+ T cells derived from PBMCs. The receptors shown here come from a male donor with HIV.

This chain connects TRBV9 to TRBJ2-3; maybe TRBD1 (6 bases). Germline CDR1 SGDLS, CDR2 YYNGEE. The CDR3 runs 18 residues. Trimming left V 4 bases short and J 4 bases short, with 25 bases between. The CDR3 bases are TGTGCCAGCAGCATGCCCGGTCCCGGACAGATATCTGCAGATACGCAGTATTTT. It translates to CASSMPGPGQISADTQYF.

The chain uses TRBV13 and TRBJ1-2; 7 bases are a match to TRBD1. Germline V gene sequence: CDR1 PRHDT, CDR2 FYEKMQ (reference sequence). V was pared by 2 bases and J by 0 bases, with 9 bases of the junction left unmatched. The CDR3 is 17 residues long. The CDR3 DNA reads as TGTGCCAGCAGCTTAAATGTGGGACAGCAAGCTAACTATGGCTACACCTTC. Encoded protein: CASSLNVGQQANYGYTF.

This clone was observed a handful of times. This chain uses TRBV10-3 with TRBJ2-7; TRBD1 agrees at 8 bases. V dropped 7 bases and J dropped 3; count of bases not matched to a gene: 5. CDR3 length: 13 residues. CDR1 and CDR2 (germline): ENHRY, SYGVKD. CDR3 sequence (DNA): TGTGCCATCAATTCCGGACAGGGCTACGAGCAGTACTTC. It specifies CAINSGQGYEQYF.

The chain recombines TRBV16 with TRBJ1-2; the D is unclear. The CDR3 is 16 residues long. Germline lookup yields CDR1 KGHSY and CDR2 FQNENV. The V gene lost 6 bases and the J gene lost 4 bases, with 21 bases spanning the gap. The DNA of the CDR3 is TGTGCCAGCAGTTTATACTTCGTTAGAAAGACCTATGGCTACACCTTC. Encoded protein: CASSLYFVRKTYGYTF.

This clone has a handful of counts. The chain couples TRBV13 to TRBJ2-1; D could derive from TRBD1 or TRBD2 (6 bases each). The CDR3 extends over 16 amino acids. V was shortened by 5 bases and J by 3 bases, with 17 bases between the two germline ends. Per the germline V gene, CDR1 is PRHDT and CDR2 is FYEKMQ (reference sequence). CDR3 nucleotide sequence: TGTGCCAGCAGCCCCCTCTCTGGGGGGCTCTACAATGAGCAGTTCTTC. Its translation is CASSPLSGGLYNEQFF.

This clone was detected only a few times. This sequence joins TRBV9 and TRBJ2-3; 8 bases align to TRBD2. CDR1 and CDR2 (germline): SGDLS, YYNGEE. V dropped 0 bases and J dropped 1; count of bases not matched to a gene: 10. The CDR3 runs 18 residues. In DNA form, the CDR3 reads TGTGCCAGCAGCGTAGGTTGGGCGGGAGGAGAAGGCACAGATACGCAGTATTTT. Its protein product is CASSVGWAGGEGTDTQYF.

This clone was recorded a few times. The rearrangement joins TRBV7-9 to TRBJ2-1; 7 bases map to TRBD2. Germline V CDR1 and CDR2: SEHNR, FQNEAQ (reference sequence). The CDR3 has 14 residues. J lost 4 bases, V lost 3 bases, and 3 bases had no gene match. The CDR3 here is CASSFAGEYNEQFF. As DNA, the CDR3 is TGTGCCAGCAGCTTCGCGGGGGAGTACAATGAGCAGTTCTTC.

The chain joins TRBV19 to TRBJ2-1, with TRBD2 matching over 10 bases. The germline V gene encodes CDR1 LNHDA and CDR2 SQIVND (reference sequence). With 6 bases clipped from V and 0 bases from J, the junction kept 2 bases outside the gene matches. This CDR3 is 15 amino acids long. The chain's CDR3 is CASRPSGSSYNEQFF. In nucleotides, the CDR3 is TGTGCCAGTAGACCTAGCGGGAGCTCCTACAATGAGCAGTTCTTC.

The gene calls are TRBV28 and TRBJ2-5, with 12 bases fitting TRBD2. CDR3 length equals 15 residues. Germline loops: CDR1 MDHEN, CDR2 SYDVKM. V lost 3 bases to trimming and J lost 4 bases; unmatched junction nucleotides: 3. CDR3 DNA sequence: TGTGCCAGCAGTTTTCGGACTAGCGGGGCAGAGACCCAGTACTTC. Protein sequence: CASSFRTSGAETQYF.

The CDR3 DNA sequence: TGTGCCAGCAGTTATTCGATCGATTTCTATGGCTACACCTTC. Translating it yields CASSYSIDFYGYTF. The V and J genes are TRBV6-5 and TRBJ1-2; D is unclear. From germline, CDR1 is MNHEY and CDR2 SVGAGI. The CDR3 consists of 14 residues. V lost 3 bases, J lost 4 bases, and 12 bases lay in between.

The chain has TRBV28 and TRBJ2-1, with D maybe TRBD2 (7 bases). The V gene's germline CDR1 is MDHEN and CDR2 SYDVKM. The CDR3 length is 15 residues. V lost 3 bases to trimming and J lost 4 bases, with 13 bases between them. The CDR3 nucleotides are TGTGCCAGCAGTTTCGAGGGGGGGCTTTACAATGAGCAGTTCTTC. Translation: CASSFEGGLYNEQFF.

The chain recombines TRBV29-1 with TRBJ1-2, with 10 bases lining up with TRBD1. Germline V gives CDR1 SQVTM, CDR2 ANQGSEA. J was trimmed by 8 bases and V by 4 bases; bases with no gene match: 7. The CDR3 has 13 amino acids. The CDR3 protein is CSVVGGTGEGYTF. The CDR3 DNA is TGCAGCGTTGTTGGTGGGACAGGGGAAGGCTACACCTTC.

In this sample, this clone turned up once. The chain links TRBV7-8 to TRBJ2-3, with TRBD2 identical over 7 bases. V dropped 1 base and J dropped 4; count of bases not matched to a gene: 5. The CDR3 has 15 residues. Germline V gene data show CDR1 as SGHVS and CDR2 as FQNEAQ. The CDR3 region is CASSLGTSFADTQYF. The CDR3 nucleotides are TGTGCCAGCAGCTTAGGGACTAGTTTCGCAGATACGCAGTATTTT.

This chain connects TRBV5-1 to TRBJ1-2; tentative D call: TRBD1 (5 bases). The CDR3 contains 13 residues. Germline lookup yields CDR1 SGHRS and CDR2 YFSETQ. V dropped 6 bases and J dropped 8 bases, with 17 bases sitting between them. CDR3 in amino acids: CASIGDLGSGYTF. The CDR3 nucleotides read TGCGCCAGCATCGGGGACCTCGGATCAGGCTACACCTTC.